One and the same sample provided the 20 T cell receptor beta chains below, sequenced in a study of cytomegalovirus exposure and HLA in healthy donors. PCR amplification relied on 60 Vbeta primers (plus 13 Jbeta primers). Produced via immunoSEQ multiplex PCR; TCRdb's table is partial and in-frame only. The data show under 200,000 clones, roughly 80% seen once. Material: PBMCs. These receptors were taken from a male donor in good health and CMV-seropositive.

This chain connects TRBV4-1 to TRBJ2-4; TRBD2 matches 7 bases. The length of the CDR3 is 16 residues. V gave up 0 bases and J gave up 2 bases; unmatched junction bases: 4. Germline V gene lookup returns CDR1 MGHRA and CDR2 YSYEKL. As DNA, the CDR3 is TGCGCCAGCAGCCAAGAAGGCGGGAGTCCCAAAAACATTCAGTACTTC. As protein: CASSQEGGSPKNIQYF.

This chain joins TRBV2 and TRBJ1-1, with D unclear. V was trimmed by 0 bases and J by 4 bases, leaving 18 bases between them. Germline V gene data show CDR1 as SNHLY and CDR2 as FYNNEI. The CDR3 runs 17 residues. DNA of the CDR3: TGTGCCAGCAGTGAAGCGCTTTTGGGCAGTCGGCGCACTGAAGCTTTCTTT. This codes for CASSEALLGSRRTEAFF.

The chain couples TRBV7-8 to TRBJ1-4, with 8 bases aligning to TRBD1. V shed 5 bases and J 5 bases; nucleotides not matched to a gene: 4. Germline lookup yields CDR1 SGHVS and CDR2 FQNEAQ. The CDR3 runs 14 residues. The CDR3, as DNA: TGTGCCAGCAGCACCGGGACAGGAAATGAAAAACTGTTTTTT. Translated: CASSTGTGNEKLFF. The complete variable domain, with remaining parts taken from reference TRBV7-8 and TRBJ1-4, reads GAGVSQSPRYKVAKRGQDVALRCDPISGHVSLFWYQQALGQGPEFLTYFQNEAQLDKSGLPSDRFFAERPEGSVSTLKIQRTQQEDSAVYLCASSTGTGNEKLFFGSGTQLSVL.

V and J are TRBV30 and TRBJ2-7; TRBD1 matches at 7 bases. CDR1 is GTSNPN, CDR2 SVGIG, per germline (reference sequence). Unmatched junction bases numbered 1, after V lost 3 bases and J lost 2 bases. There are 12 residues in the CDR3. In DNA, the CDR3 is TGTGCCTGGAGAGGACAGGCCTACGAGCAGTACTTC. Amino acid sequence: CAWRGQAYEQYF. Filled out from reference TRBV30 and TRBJ2-7, the complete variable domain reads SQTIHQWPATLVQPVGSPLSLECTVEGTSNPNLYWYRQAAGRGLQLLFYSVGIGQISSEVPQNLSASRPQDRQFILSSKKLLLSDSGFYLCAWRGQAYEQYFGPGTRLTVT.

In its sample, this clone was seen a few times. The V and J genes are TRBV15 and TRBJ2-1; D unresolved. Trimming pared 3 bases from V and 0 bases from J, leaving 6 bases between. This CDR3 is built from 14 residues. Germline CDR1 and CDR2: LNHNV and YYDKDF (reference sequence). The CDR3 DNA reads TGTGCCACCAGCAGGCGGAGCTCCTACAATGAGCAGTTCTTC. It codes for CATSRRSSYNEQFF.

This clone was observed a handful of times. The chain recombines TRBV19 with TRBJ2-1; 8 positions match TRBD2. The junction had 4 bases not matched to a gene; V was cut back by 6 bases and J by 0 bases. The CDR3 loop spans 15 amino acids. Germline-derived CDR1 and CDR2 are LNHDA and SQIVND (reference sequence). Here the CDR3 reads CASRTSESSYNEQFF. CDR3 DNA sequence: TGTGCCAGTAGGACTAGCGAGAGCTCCTACAATGAGCAGTTCTTC.

This chain connects TRBV7-9 to TRBJ1-4; 12 positions agree with TRBD1. The V and J ends lost 4 bases and 5 bases, in that order; junction bases with no gene match: 5. There are 16 residues in the CDR3. Germline CDR1 and CDR2: SEHNR and FQNEAQ (reference sequence). The CDR3 is CASSSRDRGRNEKLFF. As DNA, the CDR3 is TGTGCCAGCAGCTCCCGGGACAGGGGGCGGAATGAAAAACTGTTTTTT.

The V gene is TRBV28, the J gene TRBJ2-4, with a weak D call TRBD2 (5 bases). Per germline, CDR1 MDHEN and CDR2 SYDVKM. V lost 4 bases to trimming and J lost 3 bases, with 16 bases between them. The CDR3 consists of 16 residues. As DNA, the CDR3 is TGTGCCAGCAGTTCCCAGAGGGAATTTAGCAAAAACATTCAGTACTTC. Residues: CASSSQREFSKNIQYF.

The genes are TRBV29-1 and TRBJ1-5; the D gene is possibly TRBD1 (6 bases). Germline lookup yields CDR1 SQVTM and CDR2 ANQGSEA. Trimming shortened V by 6 bases and J by 3 bases, and 12 bases separated the two germline ends. The CDR3 runs 13 residues. The CDR3 loop is CSVRDNYNQPQHF. The CDR3 bases are TGCAGCGTCCGGGACAATTACAATCAGCCCCAGCATTTT. Full variable domain (rest looked up from reference TRBV29-1 and TRBJ1-5): SAVISQKPSRDICQRGTSLTIQCQVDSQVTMMFWYRQQPGQSLTLIATANQGSEATYESGFVIDKFPISRPNLTFSTLTVSNMSPEDSSIYLCSVRDNYNQPQHFGDGTRLSIL.

Points on this clone: One end of the junction fails to match germline, which may point to a read error. The chain combines TRBV29-1 with TRBJ2-6; possible D gene TRBD1, 7 bases. The germline gives CDR1 SQVTM, CDR2 ANQGSEA. The CDR3 extends over 20 amino acids. The CDR3 nucleotides read TGCAGCGTTGAAGATCTTATGTTAGGGGGCGCGGGGCCTGGGGCCAACGGCCTGACTTTC. Its translation: CSVEDLMLGGAGPGANGLTF.

The chain couples TRBV6-5 to TRBJ1-1; TRBD1 agrees at 7 bases. The germline V gene has CDR1 MNHEY and CDR2 SVGAGI. This CDR3 comprises 13 residues. V gave up 2 bases and J gave up 8 bases; unmatched junction bases: 5. CDR3 nucleotide sequence: TGTGCCAGCAGTTACAGAGGCAGGGGGGAAGCTTTCTTT. Translating it yields CASSYRGRGEAFF.

A few counts support this clone. V gene TRBV28 combines with J gene TRBJ2-1; D might be TRBD2 (7 bases). Trimming shortened V by 5 bases and J by 9 bases, and 29 bases separated the two germline ends. Per germline, CDR1 MDHEN and CDR2 SYDVKM. This CDR3 spans 18 amino acids. CDR3 sequence reads: CASSQSRGGSLSNREQFF. As DNA, the CDR3 is TGTGCCAGCAGTCAATCTAGGGGGGGCTCCCTTTCCAATCGTGAGCAGTTCTTC.

In its sample, this clone was seen once. This chain links TRBV10-1 with TRBJ2-1; D is unresolved. This CDR3 has 15 residues. Germline V CDR1 and CDR2: WNHNN, SYGVQD (reference sequence). Between the trimmed V and J ends, which lost 5 bases and 0 bases, there was a span of 11 bases. Here the CDR3 DNA reads TGCGCCAGCAGTCAACCCGGCGGCTCCTACAATGAGCAGTTCTTC. Translated, it gives CASSQPGGSYNEQFF.

V and J are TRBV6-6 and TRBJ2-7; 8 bases align to TRBD2. This CDR3 contains 13 residues. The V gene end was trimmed by 7 bases and the J gene end by 5 bases; junction bases not matched to a gene: 7. Germline V gene data show CDR1 as MNHNY and CDR2 as SVGAGI (reference sequence). The CDR3 loop reads CASTPGGGDEQYF. The CDR3 bases are TGTGCCAGCACCCCGGGAGGGGGAGACGAGCAGTACTTC.

This chain connects TRBV10-1 to TRBJ2-3; maybe TRBD2 (5 bases). This CDR3 is 14 amino acids long. CDR1 WNHNN and CDR2 SYGVQD come from the germline V gene (reference sequence). Between the trimmed V and J ends, which lost 2 bases and 4 bases, there was a span of 10 bases. CDR3 sequence reads: CASSEGGSPDTQYF. CDR3 in DNA: TGCGCCAGCAGTGAGGGAGGCAGCCCAGATACGCAGTATTTT.

The chain uses TRBV6-1 and TRBJ1-1; 7 bases agree with TRBD1. The length of the CDR3 is 13 residues. The ends lost 7 bases at V and 3 bases at J; junction bases unmatched: 5. The germline V gene encodes CDR1 MNHNS and CDR2 SASEGT. In nucleotides, the CDR3 is TGTGCCAGCAAAGGGGGCCTGGACACTGAAGCTTTCTTT. This encodes CASKGGLDTEAFF.

CDR3 DNA sequence: TGTGCCAGCAGTCCCACTAGCGGGGGGCACAATGAGCAGTTCTTC. Amino acids: CASSPTSGGHNEQFF. This chain connects TRBV2 to TRBJ2-1, with 12 nucleotides matching TRBD2. This CDR3 is built from 15 residues. V shed 5 bases, J shed 5 bases, and the junction held 4 bases outside the gene matches. CDR1 SNHLY and CDR2 FYNNEI come from the germline V gene.

V gene TRBV5-1 combines with J gene TRBJ2-1, with 9 bases fitting TRBD2. CDR3 size: 16 residues. Per the germline V gene, CDR1 is SGHRS and CDR2 is YFSETQ. After removal of 1 base from V and 1 base from J, the junction contained 3 bases not matched to a gene. As DNA, the CDR3 is TGCGCCAGCAGCTTGCTACTAGCGGGTTCCTACAATGAGCAGTTCTTC. Amino acid sequence: CASSLLLAGSYNEQFF.

This clone came up a few times. Its ends do not fully match the called genes, so a read error is possible. The chain couples TRBV9 to TRBJ2-6; 13 bases match TRBD2. There are 18 residues in the CDR3. Germline V lookup: CDR1 SGDLS, CDR2 YYNGEE. The CDR3 here is CASSPRLAGGSGANGLTF. CDR3 sequence (DNA): TGTGCCAGCAGCCCGCGACTAGCGGGGGGATCTGGGGCCAACGGCCTGACTTTC.

The CDR3 loop is CAWSVRQGRTDTQYF. CDR3 DNA sequence: TGTGCCTGGAGTGTACGACAGGGGCGCACAGATACGCAGTATTTT. The chain joins TRBV30 to TRBJ2-3, with 8 bases that match TRBD1. CDR3 length equals 15 residues. Unmatched junction bases numbered 3, after V lost 0 bases and J lost 1 base. The germline CDR1 and CDR2 sequences are GTSNPN and SVGIG (reference sequence).